The sequence of this T cell receptor (beta chain) was determined in a study of metastatic and nonmetastatic thyroid tumors. This CDR3 spans 15 amino acids. Germline assignment: CDR1 SGHNT and CDR2 YENEEA. V gave up 5 bases and J gave up 6 bases, with 16 bases separating them. With MiXCR, TCRdb reprocessed the PCR reads. The sample has 14,000 to 15,000 clones; roughly a quarter are singletons. Ahead of thyroid surgery, no patient had received treatment of any kind. Sequences were obtained from tumor tissue. The receptor's source is a female donor with papillary thyroid cancer or a benign thyroid nodule (not recorded which). Some clones in this sample may be carry-over from other donors' samples. The chain carries TRBV11-3 and TRBJ1-4, with no clear D. This chain's CDR3 is CASSLGGSAYEKLFF. The CDR3 DNA reads as TGTGCCAGCAGCCTGGGCGGATCCGCGTATGAAAAACTGTTTTTT.